The clone carrying this T cell receptor (beta chain) was seen only a few times. The antigen remains undetermined. The entry originates in a study of blood T cells in healthy people across ages. Regarding the study as a whole: Since the PBMCs were unsorted, naive and antigen-experienced cells could not be conclusively compared.

V was trimmed by 2 bases and J by 1 base, leaving 13 bases between them. The CDR3 is made up of 16 amino acids. Germline V gene sequence: CDR1 ENHRY, CDR2 SYGVKD. Together with a sample-barcoded 5' primer, a J-beta primer mix was included in a second PCR lasting about 6 to 12 cycles. Each CDR3 protein gets one entry after TCRdb re-called the 5' RACE reads with MiXCR. The sample yields about a million distinct CDR3 sequences, around two fifths seen once. The chain joins TRBV10-3 to TRBJ2-3; D gene uncertain. What was sequenced was blood. This receptor was obtained from a man aged 18-30 years in good health. In DNA form, the CDR3 reads TGTGCCATCAGTGAGAACGCCCGTGGCGGCACAGATACGCAGTATTTT. Translated: CAISENARGGTDTQYF.